The TCR beta chain under discussion was sequenced for a study of blood T cell repertoires in COVID-19. Study overall: Sites across the United States, Italy and Spain contributed samples from acute and convalescent COVID-19. The analysed material was cDNA or gDNA that came from T cells, B-cell-depleted T cells, or PBMCs.

This clone was counted between two and nine times. CDR1 is LGHDT and CDR2 is YNNKEL in the germline V gene (reference sequence). V lost 2 bases and J lost 1; bases outside the gene matches: 1. This CDR3 has 14 residues. Per the original data handling: Amplification of reference gene primers provided the estimated nucleated cell counts. The protocol was immunoSEQ multiplex PCR, while the TCRdb copy is restricted to in-frame clones and leaves out a portion. Clone size and V and J calls were adopted from that table, with D and trimming inferred from the DNA. Of about 170,000 clones listed, roughly 89% are singletons.

The sequence came from a man aged 18-30 years with active or convalescent COVID-19. The chain recombines TRBV3-1 (or the pseudogene TRBV3-2) with TRBJ1-2; TRBD1 matches 7 bases. The material sequenced was peripheral blood. The CDR3 sequence: CASSQWDSNYGYTF. CDR3 bases: TGTGCCAGCAGCCAATGGGACAGTAACTATGGCTACACCTTC.